This T cell receptor beta chain is drawn from a study of molecular identifiers for immune sequencing clone quantification. Across the whole study: Five aliquots were made in replicates from the RNA of 20,000 or 100,000 naive CD8 cells, and four were sequenced.

Methods described previously, with TCR primers listed, were used for bulk TCR libraries. MiXCR was run by TCRdb on the PCR reads, yielding one entry per CDR3 protein. The sample has approximately 500,000 distinct CDR3 sequences, around 23% seen once; the top ten hold over 0.6%. Based on a CD8+CD4-CCR7+CD45RA+ profile, naive CD8 T cells were sorted. This CDR3 region has 15 residues. Germline CDR1 LGHDT, CDR2 YNNKEL (reference sequence). V dropped 3 bases and J dropped 3 bases, with 12 bases sitting between them. Specimen: naive CD8+ T cells from blood, with Jurkat cell RNA spiked in. Specified subset: FACS-sorted CD8+CD4-CCR7+CD45RA+ naive T cells. The rearrangement joins TRBV3-1 to TRBJ1-5; no definite D call. The TCR was taken from a human donor in good health. Some libraries in this study had Jurkat cell RNA spiked in. CDR3 loop: CASSQSPDHNQPQHF. As DNA, the CDR3 is TGTGCCAGCAGCCAGAGCCCGGACCACAATCAGCCCCAGCATTTT.